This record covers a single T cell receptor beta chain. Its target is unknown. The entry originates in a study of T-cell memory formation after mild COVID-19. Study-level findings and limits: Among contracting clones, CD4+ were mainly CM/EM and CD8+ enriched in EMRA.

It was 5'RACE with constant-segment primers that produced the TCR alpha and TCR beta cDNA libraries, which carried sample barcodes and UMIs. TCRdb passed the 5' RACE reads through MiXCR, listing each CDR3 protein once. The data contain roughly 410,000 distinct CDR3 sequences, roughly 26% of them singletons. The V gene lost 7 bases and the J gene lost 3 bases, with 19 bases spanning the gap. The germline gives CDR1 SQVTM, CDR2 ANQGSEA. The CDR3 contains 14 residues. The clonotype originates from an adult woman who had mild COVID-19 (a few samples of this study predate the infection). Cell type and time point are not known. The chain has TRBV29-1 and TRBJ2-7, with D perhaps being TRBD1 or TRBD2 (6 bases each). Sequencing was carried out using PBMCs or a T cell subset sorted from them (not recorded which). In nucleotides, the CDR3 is TGCAGCGCCGGGGGCGGCGGACCACGCTACGAGCAGTACTTC. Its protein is CSAGGGGPRYEQYF.